This TCR beta chain was obtained from a study of identical twins' blood T cells (dated by TCRdb to about 2013). For the study in its entirety: The approximately 12 libraries, six for the alpha chain and six for the beta chain, together yielded around 52 million Illumina reads. The study compared TCR alpha and beta chain repertoires of three pairs of monozygous twins using next-generation sequencing to assess genetic influence on repertoire formation. Summary of the overall study and its limitations: Among the most abundant TCRbeta clonotypes, each donor shared more CDR3 sequences with her twin than with unrelated donors. Independent studies were stated to be required to validate the proposed role of the TCRalpha J segment in MHC recognition during thymic selection. Twin pairs were reported to be markedly more alike in V gene usage than unrelated donors were, even when looking at non-selected out-of-frame TCRbeta clonotypes. Because the twins were raised together, environmental influences could not be ruled out as an explanation for the similarity between twins. The number of CDR3 clonotypes shared between two donors was mainly determined by the product of the cloneset sizes of the two donors, and no clear deviation from this trend was shown by twins.

Donors were six healthy women forming three monozygous twin pairs. Each of the three twin pairs had been raised together, and the twins in each pair were thought likely to have encountered the same infectious agents and vaccines. TCR cDNA libraries were prepared from RNA that had been isolated from peripheral blood mononuclear cells. The V end loses 1 base and the J end loses 1 base, and a stretch of 10 bases separates them. From the cysteine through the phenylalanine, the CDR3 covers 15 amino acids. The kept DNA is CDR3 alone, 45 bases in frame from the first base. The germline V gene (reference sequence) specifies LGHDT as CDR1 and YNNKEL as CDR2. This clonotype was recorded a few times. The target of this receptor is not known. It has no much larger one-base neighbor in the sample; base qualities were not kept. Libraries were prepared through 5' RACE. The sequencer was an Illumina Genome Analyzer IIx. RNA-based TCR cDNA libraries were prepared by a previously described protocol with several modifications. Sample-specific barcodes were introduced on both ends of each TCR cDNA library during cDNA synthesis and amplification to prevent cross-contamination. The study's processing was this. Between about 90,000 and nearly 550,000 clonotypes were identified per individual, and about 2.2 to 4 million CDR3-containing reads were obtained per library. After reads with improper barcode index combinations were thrown out, a cloneset for each library was built using the MiTCR software. During the assembly of CDR3 clonotypes by MiTCR, low-quality reads were filtered or rescued and PCR and sequencing errors were corrected. Artificial out-of-frame clonotypes were mapped to in-frame sequences, with one indel allowed in the CDR3, and then removed. V and J gene usage similarity between donors was measured as Jensen-Shannon divergence divided by mean entropy. Through fastp at Q25 and MiXCR, TCRdb rebuilt clones from the public reads, retaining in-frame beta chains. Each CDR3 protein appears once, grouped with its most common genes and DNA. The V and J calls and clone size are TCRdb's, not the authors'. The sample table contains around 380,000 distinct CDR3 sequences; only one count was recorded for roughly 31% of them. The leading ten clones occupy about 6.1% of the sample.

The chain is assembled from TRBV3-1 and TRBJ1-1; there is no confident call for the D gene. This TCR derives from a woman aged 18 to 55 in good health. The sequencing input was PBMCs. This receptor carries the CDR3 CASSQGYRTNTEAFF. The DNA is as follows: TGTGCCAGCAGCCAAGGGTACCGTACGAACACTGAAGCTTTCTTT.